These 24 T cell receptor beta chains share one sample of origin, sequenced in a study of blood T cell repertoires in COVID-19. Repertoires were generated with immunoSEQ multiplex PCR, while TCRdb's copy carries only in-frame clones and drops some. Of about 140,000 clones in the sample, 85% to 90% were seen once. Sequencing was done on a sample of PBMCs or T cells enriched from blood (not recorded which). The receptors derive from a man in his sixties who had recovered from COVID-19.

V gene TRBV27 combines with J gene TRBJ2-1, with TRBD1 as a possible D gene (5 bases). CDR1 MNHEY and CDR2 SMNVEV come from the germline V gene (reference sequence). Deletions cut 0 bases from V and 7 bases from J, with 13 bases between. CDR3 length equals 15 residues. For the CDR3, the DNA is TGTGCCAGCAGTTTATCAGCAGGGATCGTAAATGAGCAGTTCTTC. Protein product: CASSLSAGIVNEQFF.

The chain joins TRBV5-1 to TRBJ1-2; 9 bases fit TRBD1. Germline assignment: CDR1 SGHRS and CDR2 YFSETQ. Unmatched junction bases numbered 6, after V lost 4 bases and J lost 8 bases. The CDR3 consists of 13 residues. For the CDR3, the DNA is TGCGCCAGCAGCCCCGGGACAGGGATGGGCTACACCTTC. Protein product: CASSPGTGMGYTF.

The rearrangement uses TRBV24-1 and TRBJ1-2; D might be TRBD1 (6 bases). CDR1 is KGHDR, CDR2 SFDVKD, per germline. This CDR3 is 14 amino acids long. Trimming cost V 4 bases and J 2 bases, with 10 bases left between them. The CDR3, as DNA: TGTGCCACCAGTGAAGTGGGGGCGAACTATGGCTACACCTTC. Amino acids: CATSEVGANYGYTF.

This chain's CDR3 is CAIRAGQGAYEQYF. As DNA, the CDR3 is TGTGCCATCAGAGCGGGACAGGGGGCTTACGAGCAGTACTTC. This rearrangement joins TRBV10-3 to TRBJ2-7; 12 bases are a match to TRBD1. Germline V gene data show CDR1 as ENHRY and CDR2 as SYGVKD. The V and J ends lost 6 bases and 4 bases, in that order; junction bases with no gene match: 4. The CDR3 totals 14 residues.

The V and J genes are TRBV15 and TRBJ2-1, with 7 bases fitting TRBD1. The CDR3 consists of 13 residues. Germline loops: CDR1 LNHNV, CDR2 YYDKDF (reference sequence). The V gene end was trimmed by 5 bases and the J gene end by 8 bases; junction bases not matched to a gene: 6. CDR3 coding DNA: TGTGCCACCAGCCCAGGGGGTATGGATGAGCAGTTCTTC. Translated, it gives CATSPGGMDEQFF.

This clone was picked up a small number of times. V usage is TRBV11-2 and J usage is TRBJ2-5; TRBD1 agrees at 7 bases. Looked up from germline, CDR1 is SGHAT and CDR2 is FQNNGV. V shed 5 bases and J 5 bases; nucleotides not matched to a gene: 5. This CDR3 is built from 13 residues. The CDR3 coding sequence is TGTGCCAGCAGCCCAAGACAGGGCGAGACCCAGTACTTC. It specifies CASSPRQGETQYF.

CDR3 loop: CASSQNPLTGYEQFF. CDR3 DNA: TGTGCCAGCAGTCAAAACCCACTGACAGGGTATGAGCAGTTCTTC. The J gene is TRBJ2-1, the V gene TRBV6-5; 7 bases agree with TRBD1. The CDR3 covers 15 residues. V lost 5 bases, J lost 8 bases, and 12 bases stayed unmatched. Germline V gives CDR1 MNHEY, CDR2 SVGAGI.

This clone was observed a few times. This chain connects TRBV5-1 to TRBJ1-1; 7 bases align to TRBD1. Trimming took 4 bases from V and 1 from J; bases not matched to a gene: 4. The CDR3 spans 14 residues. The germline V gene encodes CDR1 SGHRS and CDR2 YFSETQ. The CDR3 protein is CASSTGTANTEAFF. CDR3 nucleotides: TGCGCCAGCAGCACCGGGACAGCGAACACTGAAGCTTTCTTT.

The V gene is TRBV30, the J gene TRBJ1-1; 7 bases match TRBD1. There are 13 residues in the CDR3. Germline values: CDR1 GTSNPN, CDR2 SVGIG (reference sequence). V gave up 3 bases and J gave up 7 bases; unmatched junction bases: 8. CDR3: CAWSRDRAFEAFF. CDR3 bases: TGTGCCTGGAGCCGAGACAGGGCCTTTGAAGCTTTCTTT.

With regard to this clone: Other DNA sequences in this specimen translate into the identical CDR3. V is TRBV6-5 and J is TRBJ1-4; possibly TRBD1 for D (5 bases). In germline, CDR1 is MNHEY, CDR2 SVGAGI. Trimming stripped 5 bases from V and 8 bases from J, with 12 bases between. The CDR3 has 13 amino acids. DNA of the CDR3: TGTGCCAGCAGTCACAGAACAGGAGAAAAACTGTTTTTT. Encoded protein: CASSHRTGEKLFF.

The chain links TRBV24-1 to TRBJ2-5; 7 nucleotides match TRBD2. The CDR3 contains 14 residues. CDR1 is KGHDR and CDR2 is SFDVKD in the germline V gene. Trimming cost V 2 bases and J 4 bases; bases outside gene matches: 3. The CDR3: CATSDWGGSETQYF. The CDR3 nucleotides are TGTGCCACCAGTGATTGGGGGGGATCAGAGACCCAGTACTTC.

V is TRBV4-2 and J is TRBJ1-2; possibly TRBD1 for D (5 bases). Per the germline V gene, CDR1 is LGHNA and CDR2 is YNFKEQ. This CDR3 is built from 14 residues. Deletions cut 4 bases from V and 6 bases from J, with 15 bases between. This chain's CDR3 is CASSPSSRVDGYTF. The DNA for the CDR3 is TGTGCCAGCAGCCCGAGTTCCAGGGTGGATGGCTACACCTTC.

This chain's CDR3 is CASSLEARRSYNEQFF. The CDR3 region has the DNA TGTGCCAGCAGTTTAGAAGCTAGGAGGTCCTACAATGAGCAGTTCTTC. The J gene is TRBJ2-1, the V gene TRBV27; D possibly corresponds to TRBD2 (5 bases). The CDR3 spans 16 residues. The germline V gene encodes CDR1 MNHEY and CDR2 SMNVEV (reference sequence). The V gene lost 2 bases and the J gene lost 1 base, with 12 bases spanning the gap.

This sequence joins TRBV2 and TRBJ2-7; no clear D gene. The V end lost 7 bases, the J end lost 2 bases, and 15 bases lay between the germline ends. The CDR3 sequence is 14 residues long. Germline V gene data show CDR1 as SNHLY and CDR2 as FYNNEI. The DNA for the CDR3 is TGTGCCAGCACTGGGTACAGCCTTCCCTACGAGCAGTACTTC. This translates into CASTGYSLPYEQYF.

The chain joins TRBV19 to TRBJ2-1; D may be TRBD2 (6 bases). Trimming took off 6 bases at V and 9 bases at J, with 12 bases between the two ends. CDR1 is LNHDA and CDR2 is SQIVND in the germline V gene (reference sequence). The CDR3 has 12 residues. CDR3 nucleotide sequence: TGTGCCAGTAGCCCCGCCGGGGGTGAGCAGTTCTTC. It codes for CASSPAGGEQFF.

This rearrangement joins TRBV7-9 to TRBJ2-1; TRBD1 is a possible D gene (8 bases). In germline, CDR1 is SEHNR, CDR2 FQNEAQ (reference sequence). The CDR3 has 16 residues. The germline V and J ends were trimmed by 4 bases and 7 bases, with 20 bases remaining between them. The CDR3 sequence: CASSSVQGAAGNEQFF. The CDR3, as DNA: TGTGCCAGCAGCTCAGTCCAGGGGGCAGCGGGGAATGAGCAGTTCTTC. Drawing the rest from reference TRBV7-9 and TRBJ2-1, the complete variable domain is DTGVSQNPRHKITKRGQNVTFRCDPISEHNRLYWYRQTLGQGPEFLTYFQNEAQLEKSRLLSDRFSAERPKGSFSTLEIQRTEQGDSAMYLCASSSVQGAAGNEQFFGPGTRLTVL.

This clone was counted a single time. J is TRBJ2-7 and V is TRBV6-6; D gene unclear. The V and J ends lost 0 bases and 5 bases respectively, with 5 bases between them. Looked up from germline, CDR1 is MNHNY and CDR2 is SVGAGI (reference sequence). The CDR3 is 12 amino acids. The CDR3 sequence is CASSYSLHEQYF. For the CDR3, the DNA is TGTGCCAGCAGTTACTCTCTCCACGAGCAGTACTTC.

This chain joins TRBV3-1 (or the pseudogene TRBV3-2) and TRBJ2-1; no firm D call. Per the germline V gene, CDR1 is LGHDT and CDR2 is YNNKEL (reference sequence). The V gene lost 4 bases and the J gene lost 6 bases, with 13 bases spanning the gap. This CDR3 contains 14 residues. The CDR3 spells CASSRSSTPNEQFF. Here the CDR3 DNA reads TGTGCCAGCAGCCGATCTAGTACACCCAATGAGCAGTTCTTC.

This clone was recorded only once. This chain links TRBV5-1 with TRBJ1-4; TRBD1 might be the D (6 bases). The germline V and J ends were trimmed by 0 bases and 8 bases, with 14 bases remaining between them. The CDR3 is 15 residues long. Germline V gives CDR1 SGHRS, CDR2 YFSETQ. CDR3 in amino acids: CASSLVGTLGEKLFF. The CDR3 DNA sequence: TGCGCCAGCAGCTTGGTGGGGACACTGGGGGAAAAACTGTTTTTT.

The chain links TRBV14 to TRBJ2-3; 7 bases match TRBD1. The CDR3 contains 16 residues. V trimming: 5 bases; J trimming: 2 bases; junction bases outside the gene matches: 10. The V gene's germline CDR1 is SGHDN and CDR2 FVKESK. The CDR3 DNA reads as TGTGCCAGCAGCACGACAGGGAGAGGGCACACAGATACGCAGTATTTT. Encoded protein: CASSTTGRGHTDTQYF.

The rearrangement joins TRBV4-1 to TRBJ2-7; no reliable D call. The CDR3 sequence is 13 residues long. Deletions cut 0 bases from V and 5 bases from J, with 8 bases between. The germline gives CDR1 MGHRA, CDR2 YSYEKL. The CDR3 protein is CASSQDTSHEQYF. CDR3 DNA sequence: TGCGCCAGCAGCCAAGATACATCGCACGAGCAGTACTTC.

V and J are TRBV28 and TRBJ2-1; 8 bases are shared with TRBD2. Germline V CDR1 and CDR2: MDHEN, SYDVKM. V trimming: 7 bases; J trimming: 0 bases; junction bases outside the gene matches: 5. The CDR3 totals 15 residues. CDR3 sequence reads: CASKIAGSSYNEQFF. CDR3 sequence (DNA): TGTGCCAGCAAGATAGCGGGAAGCTCCTACAATGAGCAGTTCTTC. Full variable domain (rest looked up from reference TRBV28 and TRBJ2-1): DVKVTQSSRYLVKRTGEKVFLECVQDMDHENMFWYRQDPGLGLRLIYFSYDVKMKEKGDIPEGYSVSREKKERFSLILESASTNQTSMYLCASKIAGSSYNEQFFGPGTRLTVL.

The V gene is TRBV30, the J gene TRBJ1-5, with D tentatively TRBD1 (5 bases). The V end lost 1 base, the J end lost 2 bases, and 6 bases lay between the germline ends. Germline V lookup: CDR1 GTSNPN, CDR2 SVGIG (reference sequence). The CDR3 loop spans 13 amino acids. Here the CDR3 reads CAWSEGGNQPQHF. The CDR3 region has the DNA TGTGCCTGGAGTGAAGGGGGCAATCAGCCCCAGCATTTT.

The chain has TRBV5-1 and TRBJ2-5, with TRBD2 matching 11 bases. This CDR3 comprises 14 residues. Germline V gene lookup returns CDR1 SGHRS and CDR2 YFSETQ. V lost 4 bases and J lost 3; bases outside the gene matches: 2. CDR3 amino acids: CASSATSGEETQYF. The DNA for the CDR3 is TGCGCCAGCAGCGCGACTAGCGGGGAAGAGACCCAGTACTTC.